What follows is one TCR beta chain and its context. Antigen specificity is unknown. The source of the sample is a study of T-cell reconstitution after alpha-beta-depleted transplantation in children. Overall study findings and caveats: After transplant, high TCRbeta diversity at day 60 in some patients arose from surviving recipient T cells and thymic progenitors.

V lost 5 bases to trimming and J lost 4 bases; unmatched junction nucleotides: 11. The CDR3 spans 16 residues. Germline-derived CDR1 and CDR2 are SQVTM and ANQGSEA. Construction of the TCRbeta library involved unique molecular identifiers. Using its own MiXCR run on the PCR reads, TCRdb lists one record per CDR3 protein. The table includes about a million distinct CDR3 sequences, roughly 29% detected once. Sample: PBMCs, mostly from graft donor cells, taken 360 days after TCRalphabeta/CD19-depleted stem cell transplant. The receptor's source is a boy younger than two who had a stem cell transplant for SCID, so the T cells may come from the graft donor. The chain combines TRBV29-1 with TRBJ2-2; 9 positions agree with TRBD2. The CDR3 protein is CSVQGGRGGPTGELFF. The CDR3 coding sequence is TGCAGCGTTCAAGGGGGGCGGGGGGGCCCCACCGGGGAGCTGTTTTTT.